A single sample is the source of the 23 T cell receptor beta chains below, sequenced in a study of blood T cell repertoires in COVID-19. Data came from immunoSEQ multiplex PCR; TCRdb stores just in-frame clones and leaves some out. The sample contains 240,000 or so clones, around 81% of which appear only once. Sequenced material: peripheral blood. The receptor set was obtained from a woman aged 80 or over with COVID-19, enrolled during active disease.

The gene calls are TRBV7-2 and TRBJ1-4; D is perhaps TRBD1 (6 bases). The CDR3 is made up of 16 amino acids. Trimming removed 4 bases from V and 0 bases from J, with 12 bases in between. Germline CDR1 SGHTA, CDR2 FQGNSA. The CDR3 DNA sequence: TGTGCCAGCAGCTACGGACAGTTTACAACTAATGAAAAACTGTTTTTT. Translating it yields CASSYGQFTTNEKLFF.

V and J are TRBV18 and TRBJ1-4, with 7 bases aligning to TRBD1. Germline CDR1 KGHSH, CDR2 LQKENI. V dropped 3 bases and J dropped 4; count of bases not matched to a gene: 5. The CDR3 runs 15 residues. Here the CDR3 reads CASSPPGTVNEKLFF. As DNA, the CDR3 is TGTGCCAGCTCACCCCCCGGGACAGTTAATGAAAAACTGTTTTTT.

This clone was detected once. V usage is TRBV2 and J usage is TRBJ1-1; no clear D. This CDR3 is 12 amino acids long. V lost 8 bases and J 1 base, leaving 8 bases between the germline ends. Germline CDR1 is SNHLY and CDR2 is FYNNEI. CDR3 DNA: TGTGCCAGCGACTATCAGAACACTGAAGCTTTCTTT. It translates to CASDYQNTEAFF. Variable domain in full (rest from reference TRBV2 and TRBJ1-1): EPEVTQTPSHQVTQMGQEVILRCVPISNHLYFYWYRQILGQKVEFLVSFYNNEISEKSEIFDDQFSVERPDGSNFTLKIRSTKLEDSAMYFCASDYQNTEAFFGQGTRLTVV.

This clone has only a few counts. The gene calls are TRBV30 and TRBJ1-1, with D hard to call. Deletions cut 2 bases from V and 4 bases from J, with 8 bases between. Germline CDR1 GTSNPN, CDR2 SVGIG (reference sequence). The CDR3 runs to 12 residues. Written as DNA, the CDR3 is TGTGCCTGGAGTCCGAGTTTCACTGAAGCTTTCTTT. Translation gives CAWSPSFTEAFF.

This clone came up once. The chain uses TRBV7-2 and TRBJ2-7; the D gene is possibly TRBD2 (5 bases). V dropped 4 bases and J dropped 7 bases, with 8 bases sitting between them. Germline V gene lookup returns CDR1 SGHTA and CDR2 FQGNSA. This CDR3 comprises 11 residues. In nucleotides, the CDR3 is TGTGCCAGCAGCTCCCGGAGGGAGCAGTACTTC. This encodes CASSSRREQYF.

The gene calls are TRBV30 and TRBJ1-4; D perhaps matches TRBD1 (5 bases). The CDR3 has 14 amino acids. V dropped 4 bases and J dropped 7 bases, with 16 bases sitting between them. CDR1 is GTSNPN, CDR2 SVGIG, per germline (reference sequence). In DNA form, the CDR3 reads TGTGCCTGGAACAAGGGGATCCGTGGTGAAAAACTGTTTTTT. It is translated as CAWNKGIRGEKLFF.

The chain has TRBV9 and TRBJ2-1; 11 bases agree with TRBD2. CDR3 length equals 15 residues. Germline lookup yields CDR1 SGDLS and CDR2 YYNGEE. V shed 5 bases and J 6 bases; nucleotides not matched to a gene: 7. DNA of the CDR3: TGTGCCAGCAGTGGTACGGGACTAGCGGTCAATGAGCAGTTCTTC. Its translation: CASSGTGLAVNEQFF.

The V call is TRBV2, the J call TRBJ2-3; unclear D gene. Per the germline V gene, CDR1 is SNHLY and CDR2 is FYNNEI. This CDR3 comprises 14 residues. Trimming shortened V by 11 bases and J by 0 bases, and 15 bases separated the two germline ends. The CDR3 protein is CAGRLMFSTDTQYF. CDR3 DNA: TGTGCCGGCCGACTGATGTTTAGCACAGATACGCAGTATTTT.

The chain joins TRBV12-3 or TRBV12-4 to TRBJ1-1; no firm D call. There are 12 residues in the CDR3. V lost 5 bases to trimming and J lost 11 bases, with 15 bases between them. CDR3 DNA: TGTGCCAGCAGTCTAGGACCGCCGGGGGCTTTCTTT. Residues: CASSLGPPGAFF.

The chain uses TRBV18 and TRBJ1-4, with D possibly matching TRBD1 (6 bases). This CDR3 spans 15 amino acids. Germline CDR1 KGHSH, CDR2 LQKENI. Trimming shortened V by 0 bases and J by 6 bases, and 11 bases separated the two germline ends. In DNA, the CDR3 is TGTGCCAGCTCACCACCTTCGGGGGGGCATGAAAAACTGTTTTTT. It translates to CASSPPSGGHEKLFF.

The V call is TRBV6-1, the J call TRBJ1-5, with a tentative D call TRBD1 (5 bases). The V and J ends lost 3 bases and 3 bases respectively, with 12 bases between them. Germline-derived CDR1 and CDR2 are MNHNS and SASEGT. The CDR3 totals 15 residues. The CDR3 is CASSENWGNNQPQHF. CDR3 in DNA: TGTGCCAGCAGTGAGAACTGGGGCAACAATCAGCCCCAGCATTTT.

The rearrangement uses TRBV11-3 and TRBJ1-3, with D possibly being TRBD1 (6 bases). Between the trimmed V and J ends, which lost 5 bases and 0 bases, there was a span of 11 bases. The CDR3 covers 15 residues. Germline V gene data show CDR1 as SGHNT and CDR2 as YENEEA. CDR3 sequence reads: CASSGGQGSGNTIYF. In DNA, the CDR3 is TGTGCCAGCAGCGGGGGACAAGGCTCTGGAAACACCATATATTTT.

The chain joins TRBV6-6 to TRBJ2-3; a possible D gene is TRBD1 (6 bases). Trimming stripped 0 bases from V and 6 bases from J, with 13 bases between. The CDR3 length is 15 residues. CDR1 and CDR2 from the germline V gene are MNHNY and SVGAGI (reference sequence). The CDR3 reads CASSYSPHRADTQYF. CDR3 coding DNA: TGTGCCAGCAGTTACTCACCCCACAGGGCCGATACGCAGTATTTT.

V is TRBV7-6 and J is TRBJ2-1, with TRBD1 matching 9 bases. Germline trimming cut 2 bases from V and 6 bases from J; bases unmatched to any gene: 5. The germline V gene has CDR1 SGHVS and CDR2 FNYEAQ. The length of the CDR3 is 15 residues. This CDR3 reads CASSLRDRAINEQFF. The DNA of the CDR3 is TGTGCCAGCAGCTTAAGGGACAGGGCCATCAATGAGCAGTTCTTC.

Here the CDR3 reads CASSEEWTHEQYF. The CDR3 region has the DNA TGTGCCAGCAGTGAAGAATGGACACACGAGCAGTACTTC. The chain has TRBV2 and TRBJ2-7; D possibly corresponds to TRBD1 (5 bases). This CDR3 comprises 13 residues. V was trimmed by 1 base and J by 5 bases, leaving 9 bases between them. The germline CDR1 and CDR2 sequences are SNHLY and FYNNEI.

This chain connects TRBV12-3 or TRBV12-4 to TRBJ2-3; 7 bases align to TRBD2. The CDR3 spans 11 residues. With 8 bases clipped from V and 8 bases from J, the junction kept 4 bases outside the gene matches. The CDR3 DNA reads as TGTGCCAGCTTGGGGAGGGGTACGCAGTATTTT. As protein: CASLGRGTQYF.

The chain combines TRBV10-1 with TRBJ1-1, with 8 bases aligning to TRBD1. Germline lookup yields CDR1 WNHNN and CDR2 SYGVQD (reference sequence). This CDR3 is 12 amino acids long. The trim removed 3 bases at V and 6 bases at J, leaving 0 bases unmatched. The CDR3 region has the DNA TGCGCCAGCAGTGAACAGGGGGCTGAAGCTTTCTTT. Residues: CASSEQGAEAFF.

This clone appeared a few times. This chain uses TRBV7-3 with TRBJ2-1, with a possible D match to TRBD1 (5 bases). The ends were cut back, 2 bases at V and 4 bases at J, with 12 bases in the middle. CDR1 is SGHTA, CDR2 FQGTGA, per germline. The CDR3 spans 15 residues. The CDR3 spells CASSLGAADYNEQFF. The DNA for the CDR3 is TGTGCCAGCAGCTTAGGGGCTGCCGATTACAATGAGCAGTTCTTC.

This clone was seen just once. The chain links TRBV5-1 to TRBJ2-7, with TRBD2 as a possible D gene (5 bases). This CDR3 comprises 13 residues. Germline V gene lookup returns CDR1 SGHRS and CDR2 YFSETQ. V dropped 5 bases and J dropped 3 bases, with 12 bases sitting between them. The CDR3 sequence: CASRPPSGYEQYF. In DNA, the CDR3 is TGCGCCAGCAGACCCCCGAGCGGCTACGAGCAGTACTTC.

This clone showed up just once. The chain employs TRBV27 and TRBJ2-1; 16 nucleotides align to TRBD2. This CDR3 is built from 16 residues. The V and J ends lost 10 bases and 13 bases, in that order; junction bases with no gene match: 16. Per germline, CDR1 MNHEY and CDR2 SMNVEV (reference sequence). The CDR3 DNA sequence: TGTGCCACCATAATCCGTCCGGGACTAGCGGGAGGGATCCAGTTCTTC. This gives the protein CATIIRPGLAGGIQFF.

In DNA form, the CDR3 reads TGCGCCAGCCGGGACAGGGGAGGAGGGCAGCCCCAGCATTTT. It specifies CASRDRGGGQPQHF. V and J are TRBV10-2 and TRBJ1-5; 10 nucleotides line up with TRBD1. V trimming: 8 bases; J trimming: 7 bases; junction bases outside the gene matches: 8. The CDR3 totals 14 residues. Looked up from germline, CDR1 is WSHSY and CDR2 is SAAADI.

This clone came up a few times. This chain uses TRBV6-5 with TRBJ1-2, with D possibly matching TRBD1 (6 bases). Germline V lookup: CDR1 MNHEY, CDR2 SVGAGI. Trimming left V 6 bases short and J 6 bases short, with 14 bases between. CDR3 length equals 13 residues. The CDR3, as DNA: TGTGCCAGCAGGGACACAGGGTCCCATGGCTACACCTTC. Its translation is CASRDTGSHGYTF.

The genes are TRBV6-5 and TRBJ2-1, with 14 bases aligning to TRBD2. With 5 bases clipped from V and 16 bases from J, the junction kept 10 bases outside the gene matches. The CDR3 totals 14 residues. Germline loops: CDR1 MNHEY, CDR2 SVGAGI. CDR3 amino acids: CASSTGLAGAECFF. In DNA, the CDR3 is TGTGCCAGCAGTACGGGACTAGCGGGGGCCGAGTGCTTCTTC.